The 26 T cell receptor beta chains below were found in one sample sequenced in a study of shared clonotypes between healthy human individuals. This table comes from immunoSEQ multiplex PCR, and its TCRdb copy is limited to in-frame clones, with some not included. The repertoire holds 2 million to 2.5 million clones, with about 94% as singletons. Input material: naive CD4+ T cells sorted from blood. The subset here: CD45RA+ positively selected. These receptor sequences come from a man between 18 and 35 years old in good health.

The rearrangement joins TRBV6-1 to TRBJ2-1, with 7 positions matching TRBD1. This CDR3 spans 14 amino acids. Germline values: CDR1 MNHNS, CDR2 SASEGT. The V gene end was trimmed by 10 bases and the J gene end by 9 bases; junction bases not matched to a gene: 15. The CDR3 loop is CAMRRGGEGSEQFF. The CDR3 DNA reads TGTGCCATGAGGAGAGGGGGCGAGGGAAGTGAGCAGTTCTTC.

This chain connects TRBV4-2 to TRBJ1-5; D is unresolved. V gave up 1 base and J gave up 0 bases, with 7 bases separating them. The V gene's germline CDR1 is LGHNA and CDR2 YNFKEQ. CDR3 size: 15 residues. CDR3 region: CASSQVAVSNQPQHF. The CDR3 bases are TGTGCCAGCAGCCAAGTCGCAGTTAGCAATCAGCCCCAGCATTTT.

The chain couples TRBV5-6 to TRBJ1-2; D uncertain. Trimming shortened V by 1 base and J by 5 bases, and 12 bases separated the two germline ends. The germline CDR1 and CDR2 sequences are SGHDT and YYEEEE. This CDR3 spans 14 amino acids. The CDR3 sequence: CASSLIKREYGYTF. As DNA, the CDR3 is TGTGCCAGCAGCTTGATTAAGAGGGAATATGGCTACACCTTC. The full variable domain, rest sourced from reference TRBV5-6 and TRBJ1-2, is DAGVTQSPTHLIKTRGQQVTLRCSPKSGHDTVSWYQQALGQGPQFIFQYYEEEERQRGNFPDRFSGHQFPNYSSELNVNALLLGDSALYLCASSLIKREYGYTFGSGTRLTVV.

This sequence joins TRBV6-1 and TRBJ1-1; D remains unclear. Trimming removed 8 bases at V and 1 base at J, with 5 bases between. The CDR3 runs 11 residues. Looked up from germline, CDR1 is MNHNS and CDR2 is SASEGT. In DNA, the CDR3 is TGTGCCAGCGGTGGGAACACTGAAGCTTTCTTT. Amino acid sequence: CASGGNTEAFF.

The rearrangement uses TRBV2 and TRBJ1-1, with unresolved D. The ends were cut back, 0 bases at V and 0 bases at J, with 29 bases in the middle. This CDR3 spans 22 amino acids. CDR1 and CDR2 (germline): SNHLY, FYNNEI. CDR3 sequence (DNA): TGTGCCAGCAGTGAAGCGCTTCTGGTGTCTCTTCGTAAGCCGATGATGAACACTGAAGCTTTCTTT. This encodes CASSEALLVSLRKPMMNTEAFF.

The chain employs TRBV11-3 and TRBJ2-2; 9 bases match TRBD2. The germline V gene has CDR1 SGHNT and CDR2 YENEEA. The CDR3 has 17 amino acids. Losses at the gene ends were 5 bases for V and 4 bases for J; bases not matched to a gene: 11. CDR3: CASSPRGGAYTTGELFF. Here the CDR3 DNA reads TGTGCCAGCAGCCCCCGCGGGGGGGCTTATACCACCGGGGAGCTGTTTTTT. The full variable domain, completed using reference TRBV11-3 and TRBJ2-2, is EAGVVQSPRYKIIEKKQPVAFWCNPISGHNTLYWYLQNLGQGPELLIRYENEEAVDDSQLPKDRFSAERLKGVDSTLKIQPAELGDSAVYLCASSPRGGAYTTGELFFGEGSRLTVL.

V gene TRBV5-1 combines with J gene TRBJ1-6; D is unresolved. CDR1 and CDR2 (germline): SGHRS, YFSETQ. The CDR3 length is 17 residues. Between the trimmed V and J ends, which lost 4 bases and 0 bases, there was a span of 14 bases. CDR3 loop: CASSLAGLSSYNSPLHF. In nucleotides, the CDR3 is TGCGCCAGCAGCCTGGCGGGTTTGAGCTCCTATAATTCACCCCTCCACTTT.

There are a few counts of this clone. Other DNA sequences in this sample translate to the same CDR3. The gene calls are TRBV5-6 and TRBJ2-5, with D unresolved. V was trimmed by 0 bases and J by 4 bases, leaving 1 base between them. This CDR3 region has 11 residues. CDR1 is SGHDT and CDR2 is YYEEEE in the germline V gene. CDR3 nucleotides: TGTGCCAGCAGCTTGGTAGAGACCCAGTACTTC. Its translation: CASSLVETQYF.

The rearrangement joins TRBV21-1 to TRBJ1-2. TRBV21-1 constitutes a pseudogene. The CDR3 sequence is 14 residues long. The CDR3 region is CARVKGGASYGYTF. The CDR3 coding sequence is TGTGCCAGGGTCAAGGGGGGGGCCAGTTATGGCTACACCTTC.

This chain connects TRBV5-8 to TRBJ1-5, with TRBD1 matching over 7 bases. Trimming at V came to 4 bases and at J to 5 bases, leaving 3 bases not matched to a gene. Per germline, CDR1 SGHTS and CDR2 YDEGEE. The length of the CDR3 is 13 residues. The CDR3 coding sequence is TGTGCCAGCAGCAATCAGGGGGATCAGCCCCAGCATTTT. Translation: CASSNQGDQPQHF.

CDR3 sequence reads: CASKRAGTPGELFF. CDR3 DNA sequence: TGTGCCAGCAAAAGGGCGGGAACGCCCGGGGAGCTGTTTTTT. The chain uses TRBV2 and TRBJ2-2; the D gene is possibly TRBD2 (6 bases). Germline V gene data show CDR1 as SNHLY and CDR2 as FYNNEI. The germline V and J ends were trimmed by 7 bases and 6 bases, with 15 bases remaining between them. The CDR3 contains 14 residues.

This clone was picked up one time. The chain recombines TRBV28 with TRBJ1-2; D uncertain. V was trimmed by 1 base and J by 2 bases, leaving 17 bases between them. The CDR3 is made up of 17 amino acids. CDR1 MDHEN and CDR2 SYDVKM come from the germline V gene. The CDR3 reads CASSLFSLGQWNYGYTF. The CDR3 bases are TGTGCCAGCAGTTTATTTAGCCTGGGCCAGTGGAACTATGGCTACACCTTC.

With respect to this clone: This same CDR3 is encoded by further DNA sequences in the sample. The chain has TRBV7-9 and TRBJ2-2, with TRBD1 matching over 7 bases. The V segment lost 1 base and the J segment 4 bases; nucleotides outside the gene matches: 3. Germline V gene sequence: CDR1 SEHNR, CDR2 FQNEAQ (reference sequence). The CDR3 is 15 amino acids. CDR3 DNA: TGTGCCAGCAGCTTAGGACAGGGTGGCACCGGGGAGCTGTTTTTT. This codes for CASSLGQGGTGELFF.

The V call is TRBV28, the J call TRBJ1-2, with a tentative D call TRBD1 (5 bases). The V end was cut by 5 bases, the J end by 4 bases, with 8 bases between. CDR1 is MDHEN, CDR2 SYDVKM, per germline. This CDR3 region has 12 residues. The DNA for the CDR3 is TGTGCCAGCAGTAGACAGACCTATGGCTACACCTTC. Encoded protein: CASSRQTYGYTF.

The chain couples TRBV9 to TRBJ2-3; tentative D call: TRBD1 (6 bases). V was shortened by 3 bases and J by 2 bases, with 16 bases between the two germline ends. Germline V lookup: CDR1 SGDLS, CDR2 YYNGEE. The CDR3 spans 16 residues. CDR3 sequence (DNA): TGTGCCAGCAGCGCTAGGACAGTAGGAGCCACAGATACGCAGTATTTT. Protein sequence: CASSARTVGATDTQYF. Filled out from reference TRBV9 and TRBJ2-3, the complete variable domain reads DSGVTQTPKHLITATGQRVTLRCSPRSGDLSVYWYQQSLDQGLQFLIQYYNGEERAKGNILERFSAQQFPDLHSELNLSSLELGDSALYFCASSARTVGATDTQYFGPGTRLTVL.

In this sample, this clone turned up once. At one boundary the junction diverges from the germline segment, which might be a read error. The J gene is TRBJ1-1, the V gene TRBV7-7, with a weak D call TRBD1 (5 bases). Per the germline V gene, CDR1 is SSHAT and CDR2 is FNYEAQ (reference sequence). The CDR3 is 16 residues long. CDR3 region: CASSPWLDSMNTEAFF. In DNA, the CDR3 is TGTGCTAGCAGCCCTTGGCTTGACAGCATGAACACTGAAGCTTTCTTT.

The chain recombines TRBV7-2 with TRBJ2-7, with TRBD1 matching over 9 bases. Germline values: CDR1 SGHTA, CDR2 FQGNSA. There are 15 residues in the CDR3. With 4 bases clipped from V and 3 bases from J, the junction kept 7 bases outside the gene matches. CDR3 loop: CASSYPGQGLYEQYF. DNA for the CDR3: TGTGCCAGCAGCTACCCGGGACAGGGACTCTACGAGCAGTACTTC. The full variable domain, completed using reference TRBV7-2 and TRBJ2-7, is GAGVSQSPSNKVTEKGKDVELRCDPISGHTALYWYRQSLGQGLEFLIYFQGNSAPDKSGLPSDRFSAERTGGSVSTLTIQRTQQEDSAVYLCASSYPGQGLYEQYFGPGTRLTVT.

The chain recombines TRBV18 with TRBJ2-7; D possibly matches TRBD1 or TRBD2 (5 bases each). V lost 0 bases to trimming and J lost 7 bases, with 10 bases between them. CDR3 length equals 13 residues. In germline, CDR1 is KGHSH, CDR2 LQKENI. The CDR3 reads CASSPPGTVEQYF. In DNA form, the CDR3 reads TGTGCCAGCTCACCACCGGGGACGGTGGAGCAGTACTTC.

The chain combines TRBV2 with TRBJ2-3, with 9 bases that match TRBD2. CDR3 length: 16 residues. Germline V gives CDR1 SNHLY, CDR2 FYNNEI. J gave up 5 bases and V 4 bases, and 10 bases lay outside the gene matches. The CDR3 here is CASSVSLAGMGDTQYF. In nucleotides, the CDR3 is TGTGCCAGCAGTGTTAGTCTAGCGGGGATGGGAGATACGCAGTATTTT.

The chain recombines TRBV14 with TRBJ2-3; no reliable D call. The length of the CDR3 is 14 residues. Germline CDR1 SGHDN, CDR2 FVKESK. V lost 0 bases to trimming and J lost 5 bases, with 9 bases between them. The CDR3 region has the DNA TGTGCCAGCAGCCAAGACCTTATTGTAGATACGCAGTATTTT. Its protein is CASSQDLIVDTQYF.

This sequence joins TRBV23-1 and TRBJ2-3; 9 nucleotides line up with TRBD2. Being an ORF, TRBV23-1 has a function that is uncertain. The trim removed 4 bases at V and 2 bases at J, leaving 4 bases unmatched. The CDR3 is 15 residues long. CDR3 loop: CASSPTSGNTDTQYF. Written as DNA, the CDR3 is TGCGCCAGCAGTCCGACTAGCGGTAACACAGATACGCAGTATTTT.

The chain combines TRBV11-2 with TRBJ2-3, with 7 bases lining up with TRBD1. The V segment lost 6 bases and the J segment 2 bases; nucleotides outside the gene matches: 8. Germline CDR1 SGHAT, CDR2 FQNNGV. The CDR3 length is 15 residues. As DNA, the CDR3 is TGTGCCAGCAGTTGGGGACAGAAAGTCACAGATACGCAGTATTTT. Its translation is CASSWGQKVTDTQYF. Variable domain in full (rest from reference TRBV11-2 and TRBJ2-3): EAGVAQSPRYKIIEKRQSVAFWCNPISGHATLYWYQQILGQGPKLLIQFQNNGVVDDSQLPKDRFSAERLKGVDSTLKIQPAKLEDSAVYLCASSWGQKVTDTQYFGPGTRLTVL.

The chain has TRBV30 and TRBJ1-4; TRBD1 might be the D (5 bases). Trimming left V 4 bases short and J 4 bases short, with 10 bases between. This CDR3 spans 13 amino acids. Germline V lookup: CDR1 GTSNPN, CDR2 SVGIG (reference sequence). The CDR3 here is CAWKPGNNEKLFF. DNA for the CDR3: TGTGCCTGGAAGCCAGGGAATAATGAAAAACTGTTTTTT.

On this clone itself: The same CDR3 can be traced to other DNA sequences in this sample. V and J are TRBV19 and TRBJ1-1; no clear D. Germline V CDR1 and CDR2: LNHDA, SQIVND (reference sequence). The CDR3 covers 13 residues. Trimming took 3 bases from V and 2 from J, leaving 7 bases between them. The CDR3 nucleotides are TGTGCCAGTAGTATTGGCCATAACACTGAAGCTTTCTTT. It codes for CASSIGHNTEAFF.

V gene TRBV2 combines with J gene TRBJ2-3, with D unresolved. The V and J ends lost 6 bases and 2 bases respectively, with 6 bases between them. This CDR3 is 12 amino acids long. Germline V gene sequence: CDR1 SNHLY, CDR2 FYNNEI. CDR3 DNA: TGTGCCAGCAGGACCTTCACAGATACGCAGTATTTT. It yields the protein CASRTFTDTQYF.

This chain joins TRBV6-5 and TRBJ1-6, with D perhaps TRBD1 (6 bases). The germline V gene has CDR1 MNHEY and CDR2 SVGAGI. The CDR3 has 15 amino acids. Trimming left V 6 bases short and J 10 bases short, with 19 bases between. Here the CDR3 DNA reads TGTGCCAGCAGGACCCTCCTACAGGGTAGCTCACCCCTCCACTTT. Its protein product is CASRTLLQGSSPLHF.